The rows below give T cell receptor beta chains drawn from one sample of a study of molecular identifiers for immune sequencing clone quantification. One entry per CDR3 protein results from TCRdb running MiXCR on the PCR reads. The data hold 85,000 to 90,000 distinct CDR3 sequences, with under 20% observed a single time. Sequencing was done on a sample of naive CD8+ T cells from blood, with Jurkat cell RNA spiked in. These receptors came from a human donor in good health. Some libraries in this study had Jurkat cell RNA spiked in. CDR3s include the opening cysteine and the closing phenylalanine or tryptophan. D genes are given only for firm matches. Clone size appears in some rows only: once, few, many, or a class for an expanded clone.

CDR3 DNA	CDR3 protein	V gene	clone size	J gene	D gene	CDR3 length
TGTGCCAGCCAAAAGTGGACGAATGAAAAACTGTTTTTT	CASQKWTNEKLFF	TRBV5-6	many	TRBJ1-4	-	13
TGTGCCAGCAGCTCCGGGACAGGCACAGATACGCAGTATTTT	CASSSGTGTDTQYF	TRBV7-9	many	TRBJ2-3	TRBD1	14
TGTGCCAGCAGTTACTCGATTTCTGGGAACACTGAAGCTTTCTTT	CASSYSISGNTEAFF	TRBV6-5	many	TRBJ1-1	-	15
TGTGCCAGCAGTTCCGGACAGGGGTTCACGAACACTGAAGCTTTCTTT	CASSSGQGFTNTEAFF	TRBV27	many	TRBJ1-1	TRBD1	16
TGTGCCAGCAGTCCCTGGGACAGAAATCAGCCCCAGCATTTT	CASSPWDRNQPQHF	TRBV28	-	TRBJ1-5	TRBD1	14
TGTGCCAGCAGTCAGGACGGAGCTAACTATGGCTACACCTTC	CASSQDGANYGYTF	TRBV27	many	TRBJ1-2	-	14
TGCAGCGCCCGGGGAATGGGCAGGGAAGGGGATACGCAGTATTTT	CSARGMGREGDTQYF	TRBV29-1	many	TRBJ2-3	-	15
TGCGCCAGCAGCCAAGATAGACTAGCGGGGGGCGAATCCTACGAGCAGTACTTC	CASSQDRLAGGESYEQYF	TRBV4-1	many	TRBJ2-7	TRBD2	18
TGCAGCGTTGATTGGGGTCCCGGGGGAGATACGCAGTATTTT	CSVDWGPGGDTQYF	TRBV29-1	many	TRBJ2-3	-	14
TGTGCCAGCAGCCAAGATCTGTCAGGGAGGAGCTCCTACAATGAGCAGTTCTTC	CASSQDLSGRSSYNEQFF	TRBV3-1	many	TRBJ2-1	-	18
TGTGCCAGTAGTTCCGGAGCCGGGGAGCTGTTTTTT	CASSSGAGELFF	TRBV19	many	TRBJ2-2	-	12
TGTGCTGCCGCAGGTGATGAAAAACTGTTTTTT	CAAAGDEKLFF	TRBV19	few	TRBJ1-4	-	11
TGTGCCAGCAGCTTTCCTGGGGCTTACAATGAGCAGTTCTTC	CASSFPGAYNEQFF	TRBV7-9	many	TRBJ2-1	-	14
TGTGCCAGCAGCTTCCCGGACAGGGGGGATTGGTCACCCCTCCACTTT	CASSFPDRGDWSPLHF	TRBV11-2	-	TRBJ1-6	TRBD1	16
TGTGCCAGCAGCTTGGGGGGGTTCGACGAGCAGTACTTC	CASSLGGFDEQYF	TRBV5-3	-	TRBJ2-7	TRBD2	13
TGTGCCAGCCTGACTGGGCTAGCGAGCACCGGGGAGCTGTTTTTT	CASLTGLASTGELFF	TRBV28	many	TRBJ2-2	-	15
TGCGCCAGCAGCCCGGGACTAGCGGACTACAATGAGCAGTTCTTC	CASSPGLADYNEQFF	TRBV4-1	many	TRBJ2-1	TRBD2	15
TGTGCCAGCACAACAACAGGGGGCCGACGCACTGAAGCTTTCTTT	CASTTTGGRRTEAFF	TRBV6-5	many	TRBJ1-1	TRBD1	15
TGCGCCAGCAGCCAGGATCGAGGGGGCTACAGCACAGATACGCAGTATTTT	CASSQDRGGYSTDTQYF	TRBV4-3	many	TRBJ2-3	TRBD1	17
TGTGCCAGCAGCATGCTGGATGAGCAGTTCTTC	CASSMLDEQFF	TRBV9	many	TRBJ2-1	-	11
TGTGCCAGCAGAACGGGACAGGGAGTTAACTATGGCTACACCTTC	CASRTGQGVNYGYTF	TRBV6-1	many	TRBJ1-2	TRBD1	15
TGTGCCAGTAAGGTTCCAGGGGTCTCGAATACGCAGTATTTT	CASKVPGVSNTQYF	TRBV19	many	TRBJ2-3	-	14
TGTGCCAGCAGTTTATCTGAGACAGGGGATGGAGAGACCCAGTACTTC	CASSLSETGDGETQYF	TRBV28	many	TRBJ2-5	TRBD1	16
TGTGCCAGCAGCCCCCGACAGGGGGCTGATGAAAAACTGTTTTTT	CASSPRQGADEKLFF	TRBV3-1	many	TRBJ1-4	TRBD1	15
TGTGCCAGCAGCTCCCCCCGGGCACCCTACAATGAGCAGTTCTTC	CASSSPRAPYNEQFF	TRBV12-3/TRBV12-4	many	TRBJ2-1	-	15